This entry describes one T cell receptor (beta chain). The antigen is undetermined. This entry belongs to a study of Ad26.COV2.S vaccination and SARS-CoV-2 variants. On the study more broadly: Recipients of Ad26.COV2.S got it intramuscularly, once or twice 56 days apart. General study findings and limits: It was found that vaccine and placebo recipients had similar non-spike TCR breadth. Analyses that measured TCR breadth and depth may have underestimated total T cell responses.

The protocol was immunoSEQ multiplex PCR, while the TCRdb copy is restricted to in-frame clones and leaves out a portion. This table has roughly 380,000 clones, more than 75% appearing once. Germline assignment: CDR1 MNHEY and CDR2 SVGEGT. CDR3 length: 14 amino acids. V shed 6 bases and J shed 0 bases, with 9 bases lying between them. Treatment denoted: roughly 19 received Ad26.COV2.S at low or high dose, single or two shots; about 5 received placebo; per-sample allocation not given. Specimens were obtained on day 63 following the first vaccine or placebo injection. Cohort 1b enrolled adults aged 18-55 years in Boston.

The V call is TRBV6-2 or TRBV6-3, the J call TRBJ2-1; D is perhaps TRBD1 (6 bases). The receptor's source is a person between 18 and 65 years old who received the Ad26.COV2.S COVID-19 vaccine or a placebo. The sample consisted of peripheral blood, taken in a trial of Ad26.COV2.S vaccine versus placebo. The CDR3 protein is CASSTGSSYNEQFF. The DNA of the CDR3 is TGTGCCAGCAGCACAGGGAGCTCCTACAATGAGCAGTTCTTC.